The source of this TCR beta chain is a study of CD8 T cells in Susac syndrome. With 1 base removed from V and 6 bases from J, the gap between germline ends came to 13 bases. Germline V gene lookup returns CDR1 LGHDT and CDR2 YNNKEL (reference sequence). The CDR3 runs to 14 residues. The authors sequenced TCR beta from blood CD8+ and CD4+ T cells. In this sample, this clonotype turned up once. It was with random hexamers that about 0.45 to 1 ug RNA was reverse transcribed. In TCRdb, the immunoSEQ multiplex PCR reads were re-called with MiXCR into one record per CDR3 protein. The sample records just over 150,000 distinct CDR3 sequences, 85% to 95% being singletons.

The chain has TRBV3-1 and TRBJ2-7; D remains ambiguous. The sample consisted of CD4+ T cells from PBMCs. This receptor was identified in a human donor with Susac syndrome. CDR3 in DNA: TGTGCCAGCAGCCAAGCGCGGATGACCGGCGAGCAGTACTTC. Residues: CASSQARMTGEQYF.